This T cell receptor (beta chain) originates from a study of cytomegalovirus exposure and HLA in healthy donors. The PCR ran on 60 Vbeta and 13 Jbeta primers. Here immunoSEQ multiplex PCR was the method, and the copy in TCRdb shows in-frame clones only, minus some. This repertoire shows under 150,000 clones, around four fifths found once; its top ten account for 1.5% to 1.9%. V lost 1 base, J lost 10 bases, and 15 bases stayed unmatched. This CDR3 spans 16 amino acids. The germline gives CDR1 SGHNT, CDR2 YYREEE (reference sequence). Sequencing used PBMCs. This clonotype was obtained from a man aged 35 to 55 in good health and CMV-seronegative. V usage is TRBV5-4 and J usage is TRBJ2-3, with 7 bases that match TRBD2. The CDR3 is CASSLSGAGVTRAQYF. In DNA form, the CDR3 reads TGTGCCAGCAGCTTGAGTGGGGCGGGGGTCACCCGAGCGCAGTATTTT.